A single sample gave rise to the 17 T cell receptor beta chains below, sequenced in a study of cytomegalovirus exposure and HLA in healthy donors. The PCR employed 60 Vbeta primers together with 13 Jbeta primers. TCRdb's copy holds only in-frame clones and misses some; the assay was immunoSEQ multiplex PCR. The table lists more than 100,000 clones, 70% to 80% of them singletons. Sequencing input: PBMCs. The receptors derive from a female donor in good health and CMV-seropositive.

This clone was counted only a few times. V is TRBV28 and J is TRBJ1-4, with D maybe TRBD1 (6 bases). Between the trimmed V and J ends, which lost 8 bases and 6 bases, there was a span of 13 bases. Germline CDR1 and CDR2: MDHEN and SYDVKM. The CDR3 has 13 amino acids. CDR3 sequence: CASAGQSHEKLFF. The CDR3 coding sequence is TGTGCCAGCGCAGGACAGTCACATGAAAAACTGTTTTTT. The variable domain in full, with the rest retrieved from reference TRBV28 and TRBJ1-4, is DVKVTQSSRYLVKRTGEKVFLECVQDMDHENMFWYRQDPGLGLRLIYFSYDVKMKEKGDIPEGYSVSREKKERFSLILESASTNQTSMYLCASAGQSHEKLFFGSGTQLSVL.

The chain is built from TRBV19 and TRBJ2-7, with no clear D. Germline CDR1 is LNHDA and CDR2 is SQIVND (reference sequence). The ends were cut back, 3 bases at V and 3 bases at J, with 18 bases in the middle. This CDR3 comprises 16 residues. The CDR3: CASSIRPRGHYYEQYF. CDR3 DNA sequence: TGTGCCAGTAGTATCCGCCCCCGAGGCCATTACTACGAGCAGTACTTC. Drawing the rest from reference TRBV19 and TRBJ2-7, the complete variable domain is DGGITQSPKYLFRKEGQNVTLSCEQNLNHDAMYWYRQDPGQGLRLIYYSQIVNDFQKGDIAEGYSVSREKKESFPLTVTSAQKNPTAFYLCASSIRPRGHYYEQYFGPGTRLTVT.

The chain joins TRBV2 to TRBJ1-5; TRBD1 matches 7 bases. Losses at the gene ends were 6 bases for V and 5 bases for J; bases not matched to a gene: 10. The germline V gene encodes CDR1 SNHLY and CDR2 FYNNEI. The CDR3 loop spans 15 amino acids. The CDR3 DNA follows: TGTGCCAGCAGGCTCAGACAGGGTGGGGATCAGCCCCAGCATTTT. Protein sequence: CASRLRQGGDQPQHF.

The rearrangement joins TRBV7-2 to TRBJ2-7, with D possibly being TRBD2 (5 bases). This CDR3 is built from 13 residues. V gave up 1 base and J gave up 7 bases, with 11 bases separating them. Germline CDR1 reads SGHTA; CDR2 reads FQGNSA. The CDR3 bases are TGTGCCAGCAGCTTAGTTACCCAGCGGGAGCAGTACTTC. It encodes CASSLVTQREQYF. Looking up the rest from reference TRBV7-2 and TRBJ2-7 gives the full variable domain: GAGVSQSPSNKVTEKGKDVELRCDPISGHTALYWYRQSLGQGLEFLIYFQGNSAPDKSGLPSDRFSAERTGGSVSTLTIQRTQQEDSAVYLCASSLVTQREQYFGPGTRLTVT.

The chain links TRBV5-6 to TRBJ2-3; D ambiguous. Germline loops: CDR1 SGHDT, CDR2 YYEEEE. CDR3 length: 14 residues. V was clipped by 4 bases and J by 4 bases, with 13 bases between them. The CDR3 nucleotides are TGTGCCAGCAGCCTCCGTATACAAGCAGATACGCAGTATTTT. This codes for CASSLRIQADTQYF.

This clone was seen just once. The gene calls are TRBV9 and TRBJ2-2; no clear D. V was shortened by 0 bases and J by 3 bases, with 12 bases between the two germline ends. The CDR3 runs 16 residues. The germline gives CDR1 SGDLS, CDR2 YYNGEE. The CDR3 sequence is CASSVVPTQDTGELFF. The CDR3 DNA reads TGTGCCAGCAGCGTAGTTCCAACACAAGACACCGGGGAGCTGTTTTTT.

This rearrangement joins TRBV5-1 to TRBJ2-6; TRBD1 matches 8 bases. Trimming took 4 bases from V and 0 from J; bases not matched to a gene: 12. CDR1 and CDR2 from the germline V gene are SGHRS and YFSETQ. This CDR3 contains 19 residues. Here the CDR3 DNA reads TGCGCCAGCAGCCTCACCGGTCCGGGACAGGCCTCTGGGGCCAACGTCCTGACTTTC. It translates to CASSLTGPGQASGANVLTF.

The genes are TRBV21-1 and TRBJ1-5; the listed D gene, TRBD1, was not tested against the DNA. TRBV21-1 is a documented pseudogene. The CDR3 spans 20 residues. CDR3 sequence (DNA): TGTGCCAGCAGCAACTGGACCGGGACAGGGATGTTATATAGCAATCAGCCCCAGCATTTT. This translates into CASSNWTGTGMLYSNQPQHF.

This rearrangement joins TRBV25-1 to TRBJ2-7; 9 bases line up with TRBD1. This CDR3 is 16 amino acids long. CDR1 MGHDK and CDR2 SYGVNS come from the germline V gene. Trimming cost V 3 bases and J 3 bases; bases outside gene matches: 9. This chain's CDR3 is CASSDSGQGRGYEQYF. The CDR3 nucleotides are TGTGCCAGCAGTGATTCAGGACAGGGGAGGGGCTACGAGCAGTACTTC.

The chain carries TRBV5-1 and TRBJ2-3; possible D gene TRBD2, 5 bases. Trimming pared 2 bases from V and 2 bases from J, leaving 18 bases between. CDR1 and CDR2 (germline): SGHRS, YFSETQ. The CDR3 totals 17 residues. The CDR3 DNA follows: TGCGCCAGCAGCTTCCGCCCACTAGAGCAAACCACAGATACGCAGTATTTT. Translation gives CASSFRPLEQTTDTQYF. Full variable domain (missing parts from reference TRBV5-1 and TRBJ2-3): KAGVTQTPRYLIKTRGQQVTLSCSPISGHRSVSWYQQTPGQGLQFLFEYFSETQRNKGNFPGRFSGRQFSNSRSEMNVSTLELGDSALYLCASSFRPLEQTTDTQYFGPGTRLTVL.

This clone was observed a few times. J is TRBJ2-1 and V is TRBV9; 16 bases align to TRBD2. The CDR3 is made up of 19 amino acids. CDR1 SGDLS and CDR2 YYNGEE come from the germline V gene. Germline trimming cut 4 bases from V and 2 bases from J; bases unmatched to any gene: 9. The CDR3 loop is CASSPGTSGRALTYNEQFF. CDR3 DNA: TGTGCCAGCAGCCCGGGGACTAGCGGGAGGGCCCTTACCTACAATGAGCAGTTCTTC.

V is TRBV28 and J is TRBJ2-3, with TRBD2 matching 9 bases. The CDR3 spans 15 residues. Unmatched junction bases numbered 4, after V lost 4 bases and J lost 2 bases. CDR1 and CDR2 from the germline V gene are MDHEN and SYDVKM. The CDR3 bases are TGTGCCAGCAGTTCCAGCGGGGGGATCACAGATACGCAGTATTTT. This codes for CASSSSGGITDTQYF.

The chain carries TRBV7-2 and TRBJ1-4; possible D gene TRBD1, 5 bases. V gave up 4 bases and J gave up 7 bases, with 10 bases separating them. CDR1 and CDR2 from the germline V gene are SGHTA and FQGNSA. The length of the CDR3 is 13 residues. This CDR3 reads CASSSAGGEKLFF. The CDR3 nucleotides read TGTGCCAGCAGCTCGGCGGGGGGTGAAAAACTGTTTTTT.

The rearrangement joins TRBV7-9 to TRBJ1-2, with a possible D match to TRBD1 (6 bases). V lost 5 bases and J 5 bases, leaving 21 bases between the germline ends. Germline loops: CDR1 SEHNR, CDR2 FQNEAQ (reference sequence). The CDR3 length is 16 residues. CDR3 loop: CASSPPTGHHIYGYTF. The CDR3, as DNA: TGTGCCAGCAGCCCCCCAACGGGACACCATATTTATGGCTACACCTTC. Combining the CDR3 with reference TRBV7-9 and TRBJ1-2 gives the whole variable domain DTGVSQNPRHKITKRGQNVTFRCDPISEHNRLYWYRQTLGQGPEFLTYFQNEAQLEKSRLLSDRFSAERPKGSFSTLEIQRTEQGDSAMYLCASSPPTGHHIYGYTFGSGTRLTVV.

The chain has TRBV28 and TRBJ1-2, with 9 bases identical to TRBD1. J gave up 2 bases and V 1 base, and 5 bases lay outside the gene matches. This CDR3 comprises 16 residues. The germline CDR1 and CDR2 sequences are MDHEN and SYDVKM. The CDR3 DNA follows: TGTGCCAGCAGTTTATTCCTCGGACAGGGGAACTATGGCTACACCTTC. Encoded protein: CASSLFLGQGNYGYTF.

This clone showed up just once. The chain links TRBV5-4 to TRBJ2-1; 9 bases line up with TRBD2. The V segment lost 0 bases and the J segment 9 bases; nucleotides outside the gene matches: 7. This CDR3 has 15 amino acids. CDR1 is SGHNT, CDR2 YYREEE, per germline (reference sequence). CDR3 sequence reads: CASSLVVAGVSEQFF. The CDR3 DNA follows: TGTGCCAGCAGCTTGGTAGTAGCGGGAGTTAGTGAGCAGTTCTTC.

CDR3 nucleotides: TGTGCCAGCAGCTTAACTAATGCGGGTGTCGGGGTCACCGGGGAGCTGTTTTTT. It is translated as CASSLTNAGVGVTGELFF. This chain joins TRBV7-3 and TRBJ2-2; D might be TRBD2 (5 bases). Germline assignment: CDR1 SGHTA and CDR2 FQGTGA. The CDR3 sequence is 18 residues long. The V end lost 0 bases, the J end lost 4 bases, and 18 bases lay between the germline ends.